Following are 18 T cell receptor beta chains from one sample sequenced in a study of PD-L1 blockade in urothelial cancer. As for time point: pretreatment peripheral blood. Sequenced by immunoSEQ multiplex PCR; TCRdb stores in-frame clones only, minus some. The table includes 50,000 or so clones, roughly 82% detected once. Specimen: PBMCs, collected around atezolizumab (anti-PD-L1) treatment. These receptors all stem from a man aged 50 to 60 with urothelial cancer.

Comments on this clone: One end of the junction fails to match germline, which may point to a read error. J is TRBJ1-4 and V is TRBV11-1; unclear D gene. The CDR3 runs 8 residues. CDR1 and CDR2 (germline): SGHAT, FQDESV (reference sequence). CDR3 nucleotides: TGTGCCAGCAGCCGCGTCGTTTTT. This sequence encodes CASSRVVF.

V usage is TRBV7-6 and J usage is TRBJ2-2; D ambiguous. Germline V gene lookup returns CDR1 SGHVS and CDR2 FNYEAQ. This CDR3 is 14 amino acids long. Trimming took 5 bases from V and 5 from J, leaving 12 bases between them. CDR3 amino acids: CASSQDIWTGELFF. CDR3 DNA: TGTGCCAGCAGCCAGGATATTTGGACCGGGGAGCTGTTTTTT.

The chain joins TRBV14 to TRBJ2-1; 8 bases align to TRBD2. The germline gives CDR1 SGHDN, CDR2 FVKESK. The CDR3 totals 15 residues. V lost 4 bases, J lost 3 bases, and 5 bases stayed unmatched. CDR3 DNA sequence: TGTGCCAGCAGCCCTTTAGCGGGACTCTACAATGAGCAGTTCTTC. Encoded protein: CASSPLAGLYNEQFF.

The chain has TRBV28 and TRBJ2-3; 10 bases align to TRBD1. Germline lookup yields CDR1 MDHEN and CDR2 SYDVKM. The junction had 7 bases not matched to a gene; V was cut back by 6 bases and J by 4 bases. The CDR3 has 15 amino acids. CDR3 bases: TGTGCCAGCAGGCCCGGGACAGGGGCCCCAGATACGCAGTATTTT. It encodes CASRPGTGAPDTQYF.

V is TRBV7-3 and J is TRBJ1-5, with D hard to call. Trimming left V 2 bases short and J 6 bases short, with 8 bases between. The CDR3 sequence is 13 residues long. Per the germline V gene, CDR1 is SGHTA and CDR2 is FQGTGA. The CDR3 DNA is TGTGCCAGCAGCTTAGGGCTTGGTCAGCCCCAGCATTTT. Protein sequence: CASSLGLGQPQHF.

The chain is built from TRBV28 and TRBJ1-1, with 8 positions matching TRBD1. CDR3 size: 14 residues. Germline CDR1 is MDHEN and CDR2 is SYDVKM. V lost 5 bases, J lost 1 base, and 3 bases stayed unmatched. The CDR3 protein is CASSLDRGNTEAFF. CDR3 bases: TGTGCCAGCAGTCTCGACAGGGGGAACACTGAAGCTTTCTTT. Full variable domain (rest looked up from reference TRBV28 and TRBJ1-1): DVKVTQSSRYLVKRTGEKVFLECVQDMDHENMFWYRQDPGLGLRLIYFSYDVKMKEKGDIPEGYSVSREKKERFSLILESASTNQTSMYLCASSLDRGNTEAFFGQGTRLTVV.

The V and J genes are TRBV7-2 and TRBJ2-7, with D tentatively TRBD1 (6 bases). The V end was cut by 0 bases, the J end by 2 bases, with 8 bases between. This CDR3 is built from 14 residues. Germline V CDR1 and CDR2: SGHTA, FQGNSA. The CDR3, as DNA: TGTGCCAGCAGCTTAGCTTGGACAGCCTACGAGCAGTACTTC. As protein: CASSLAWTAYEQYF.

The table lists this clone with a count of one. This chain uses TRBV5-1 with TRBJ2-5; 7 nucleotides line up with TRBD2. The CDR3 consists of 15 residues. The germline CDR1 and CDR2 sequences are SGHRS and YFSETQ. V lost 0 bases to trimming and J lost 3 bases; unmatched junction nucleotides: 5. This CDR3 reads CASSLGGAGEETQYF. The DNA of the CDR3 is TGCGCCAGCAGCTTGGGCGGGGCGGGGGAAGAGACCCAGTACTTC.

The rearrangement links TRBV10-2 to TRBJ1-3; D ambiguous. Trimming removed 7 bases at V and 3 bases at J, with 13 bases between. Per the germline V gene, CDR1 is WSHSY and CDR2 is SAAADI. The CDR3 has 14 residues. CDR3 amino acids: CASTRGLDGNTIYF. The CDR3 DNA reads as TGCGCCAGCACTAGAGGACTAGATGGAAACACCATATATTTT.

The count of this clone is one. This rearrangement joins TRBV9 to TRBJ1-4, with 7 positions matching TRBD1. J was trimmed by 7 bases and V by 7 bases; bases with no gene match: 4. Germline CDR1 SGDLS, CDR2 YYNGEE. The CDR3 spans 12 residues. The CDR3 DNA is TGTGCCAGCGGGACAGAGCGTGAAAAACTGTTTTTT. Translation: CASGTEREKLFF.

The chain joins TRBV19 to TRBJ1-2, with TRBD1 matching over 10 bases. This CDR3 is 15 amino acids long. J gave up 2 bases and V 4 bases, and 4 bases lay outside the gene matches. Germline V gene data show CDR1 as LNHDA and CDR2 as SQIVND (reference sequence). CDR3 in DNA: TGTGCCAGTAGTACGGGGACAGGGGCCAACTATGGCTACACCTTC. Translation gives CASSTGTGANYGYTF. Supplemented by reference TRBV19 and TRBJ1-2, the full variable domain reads DGGITQSPKYLFRKEGQNVTLSCEQNLNHDAMYWYRQDPGQGLRLIYYSQIVNDFQKGDIAEGYSVSREKKESFPLTVTSAQKNPTAFYLCASSTGTGANYGYTFGSGTRLTVV.

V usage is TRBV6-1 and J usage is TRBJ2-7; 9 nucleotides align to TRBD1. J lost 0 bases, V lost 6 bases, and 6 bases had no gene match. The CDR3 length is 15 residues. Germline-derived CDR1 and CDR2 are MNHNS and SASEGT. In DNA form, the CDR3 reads TGTGCCAGCAGGGATCGGGACAGGGTCTCCTACGAGCAGTACTTC. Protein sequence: CASRDRDRVSYEQYF.

The CDR3 protein is CASSMKTSGIFYEQFF. The CDR3 nucleotides read TGCGCCAGCAGCATGAAGACTAGCGGCATATTTTATGAGCAGTTCTTC. This chain joins TRBV5-1 and TRBJ2-1, with 9 bases matching TRBD2. CDR1 is SGHRS and CDR2 is YFSETQ in the germline V gene. V was pared by 4 bases and J by 8 bases, with 13 bases of the junction left unmatched. This CDR3 is 16 amino acids long.

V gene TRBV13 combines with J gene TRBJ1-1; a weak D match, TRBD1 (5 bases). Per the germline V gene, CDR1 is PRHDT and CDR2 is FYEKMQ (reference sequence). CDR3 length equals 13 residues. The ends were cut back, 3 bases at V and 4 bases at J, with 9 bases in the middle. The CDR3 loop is CASSLGRRTEAFF. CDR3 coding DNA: TGTGCCAGCAGCTTGGGGCGGCGCACTGAAGCTTTCTTT.

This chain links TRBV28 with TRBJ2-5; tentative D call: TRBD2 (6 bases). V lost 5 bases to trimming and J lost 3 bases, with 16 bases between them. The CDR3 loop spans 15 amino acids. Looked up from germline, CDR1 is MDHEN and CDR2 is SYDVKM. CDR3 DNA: TGTGCCAGCAGTCGCGAGGGTAGCGGCAAAGAGACCCAGTACTTC. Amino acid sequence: CASSREGSGKETQYF.

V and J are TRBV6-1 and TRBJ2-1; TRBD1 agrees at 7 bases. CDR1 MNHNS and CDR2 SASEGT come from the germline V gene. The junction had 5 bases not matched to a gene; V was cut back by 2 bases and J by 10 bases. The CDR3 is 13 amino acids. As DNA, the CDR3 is TGTGCCAGCAGTGAAAGTGGGACAGTGGAGCAGTTCTTC. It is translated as CASSESGTVEQFF.

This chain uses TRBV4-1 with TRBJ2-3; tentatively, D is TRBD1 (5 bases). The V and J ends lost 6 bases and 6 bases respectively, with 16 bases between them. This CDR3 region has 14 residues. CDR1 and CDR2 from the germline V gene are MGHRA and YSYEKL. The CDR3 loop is CASRPQGSIDTQYF. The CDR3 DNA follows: TGCGCCAGCAGACCCCAGGGTTCTATCGATACGCAGTATTTT.

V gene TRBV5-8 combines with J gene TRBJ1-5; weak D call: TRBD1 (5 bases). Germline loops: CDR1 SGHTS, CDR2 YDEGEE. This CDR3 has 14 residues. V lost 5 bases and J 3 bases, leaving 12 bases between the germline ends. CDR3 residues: CASREGPINQPQHF. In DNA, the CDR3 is TGTGCCAGCAGGGAGGGACCGATCAATCAGCCCCAGCATTTT.